The rows below give T cell receptor beta chains drawn from one sample of a study of cytomegalovirus exposure and HLA in healthy donors. Here immunoSEQ multiplex PCR was the method, and the copy in TCRdb shows in-frame clones only, minus some. This sample has about 200,000 clones; around 73% occur once, and the top ten carry roughly 3%. Material for sequencing was PBMCs. These receptors all come from a woman in her thirties in good health and CMV-seronegative. CDR3s include the opening cysteine and the closing phenylalanine or tryptophan. Fields, in order: clone size, J gene, V gene, D gene, CDR3 DNA, CDR3 protein. D genes are given only for firm matches. Expanded clones are given a class, and other clones once, few, many or no size at all.

size: NA; J: TRBJ2-7; V: TRBV19; D: NA; DNA: TGTGCCAGTAGGATGGGCCCAAGCTCCTACGAGCAGTACTTC; CDR3: CASRMGPSSYEQYF
size: NA; J: TRBJ1-1; V: TRBV29-1; D: TRBD1; DNA: TGCAGCGGCAGACAGGGAGAAGCTTTCTTT; CDR3: CSGRQGEAFF
size: NA; J: TRBJ2-7; V: TRBV7-6; D: NA; DNA: TGTGCCAGCAGCTCCCTCGTCTACGAGCAGTACTTC; CDR3: CASSSLVYEQYF
size: once; J: TRBJ2-1; V: TRBV2; D: TRBD1; DNA: TGTGCCGCCGCCCGGGACAGGATTTACAATGAGCAGTTCTTC; CDR3: CAAARDRIYNEQFF
size: NA; J: TRBJ1-2; V: TRBV19; D: TRBD1; DNA: TGTGCCAGTAGTAGAGAAGGGACAGCAGCTAACTATGGCTACACCTTC; CDR3: CASSREGTAANYGYTF
size: NA; J: TRBJ1-5; V: TRBV6-1; D: NA; DNA: TGTGCCAGCAGTGAAACCGGTAATCAGCCCCAGCATTTT; CDR3: CASSETGNQPQHF
size: NA; J: TRBJ2-7; V: TRBV2; D: NA; DNA: TGTGCCAGCGTTCTCGGTGTCTACGAGCAGTACTTC; CDR3: CASVLGVYEQYF
size: NA; J: TRBJ2-5; V: TRBV19; D: TRBD1; DNA: TGTGCCAGTAGCCACAGGGGCCAAGAGACCCAGTACTTC; CDR3: CASSHRGQETQYF
size: NA; J: TRBJ2-1; V: TRBV6-5; D: TRBD1; DNA: TGTGCCAGCAGTCAAGAACAGGACAGGGAGCAGTTCTTC; CDR3: CASSQEQDREQFF
size: NA; J: TRBJ2-5; V: TRBV6-1; D: TRBD1; DNA: TGTGCCAGCAGACAGGGGGCCCTTCAAGAGACCCAGTACTTC; CDR3: CASRQGALQETQYF
size: NA; J: TRBJ2-3; V: TRBV7-8; D: TRBD1; DNA: TGTGCCAGCAGCCGGACAGGGAACACAGATACGCAGTATTTT; CDR3: CASSRTGNTDTQYF
size: NA; J: TRBJ2-6; V: TRBV18; D: NA; DNA: TGTGCCAGCTCACCGTGGAGGGATGGACCCTTTTTCTCTGGGGCCAACGTCCTGACTTTC; CDR3: CASSPWRDGPFFSGANVLTF
size: NA; J: TRBJ1-4; V: TRBV4-1; D: NA; DNA: TGCGCCAGCAGCCATGGGGCAGGTAATGAAAAACTGTTTTTT; CDR3: CASSHGAGNEKLFF
size: NA; J: TRBJ2-7; V: TRBV16; D: NA; DNA: TGTGCCAGCAGCCAACAGGGCAGGGTTCACGAGCAGTACTTC; CDR3: CASSQQGRVHEQYF
size: NA; J: TRBJ1-2; V: TRBV7-2; D: TRBD1; DNA: TGTGCCAGCAGCTTGACGTTGCGGGGACAGGGGGCTTTTGGCTACACCTTC; CDR3: CASSLTLRGQGAFGYTF
size: NA; J: TRBJ1-6; V: TRBV30; D: TRBD1; DNA: TGTGCCTGGACTAGAGGGGGCGCGGGCAATTCACCCCTCCACTTT; CDR3: CAWTRGGAGNSPLHF
size: NA; J: TRBJ2-7; V: TRBV18; D: TRBD1; DNA: TGTGCCAGCTCACCGATACGGGACAGGGCGGCCGAGCAGTACTTC; CDR3: CASSPIRDRAAEQYF
size: NA; J: TRBJ1-2; V: TRBV19; D: TRBD1; DNA: TGTGCCAGTATGGACAGGAGTCCCTATGGCTACACCTTC; CDR3: CASMDRSPYGYTF
size: NA; J: TRBJ2-3; V: TRBV30; D: NA; DNA: TGTGCCTGGACGGCGGGGACCAGCACAGATACGCAGTATTTT; CDR3: CAWTAGTSTDTQYF
size: NA; J: TRBJ1-2; V: TRBV19; D: NA; DNA: TGTGCCAGTACTTTCCGCTATGGCTACACCTTC; CDR3: CASTFRYGYTF
size: NA; J: TRBJ1-4; V: TRBV18; D: TRBD1; DNA: TGTGCCAGCTCACCAACCGGGACAGGGAATGAAAAACTGTTTTTT; CDR3: CASSPTGTGNEKLFF
size: NA; J: TRBJ2-3; V: TRBV29-1; D: TRBD2; DNA: TGCAGCGTTGACCTACTAGCGGGAGTCGGGGATACGCAGTATTTT; CDR3: CSVDLLAGVGDTQYF
size: few; J: TRBJ1-5; V: TRBV18; D: TRBD1; DNA: TGTGCCAGCTCACTCGGACAGGGGCTGGATCAGCCCCAGCATTTT; CDR3: CASSLGQGLDQPQHF
size: NA; J: TRBJ1-2; V: TRBV6-1; D: NA; DNA: TGTGCCAGCACAACAGGCAGGGGTTTCGGCTACACCTTC; CDR3: CASTTGRGFGYTF
size: NA; J: TRBJ2-5; V: TRBV5-1; D: TRBD2; DNA: TGCGCCAGCAGCCCTCTGTTAGCGGGAGGGTTGTCAGAGACCCAGTACTTC; CDR3: CASSPLLAGGLSETQYF
size: NA; J: TRBJ1-1; V: TRBV6-5; D: TRBD1; DNA: TGTGCCAGCAGTTATAACAGGGGGGTCGAAGCTTTCTTT; CDR3: CASSYNRGVEAFF
size: NA; J: TRBJ1-6; V: TRBV6-5; D: NA; DNA: TGTGCCAGCAGTTCCCCGATGGGTGGACTTAATTCACCCCTCCACTTT; CDR3: CASSSPMGGLNSPLHF
size: NA; J: TRBJ2-2; V: TRBV29-1; D: NA; DNA: TGCAGCGTAGGCAGGGCGATCACCGGGGAGCTGTTTTTT; CDR3: CSVGRAITGELFF
size: NA; J: TRBJ1-2; V: TRBV6-1; D: NA; DNA: TGTTCCAGCAGGTCAGGGGCGCATGGCTACACCTTC; CDR3: CSSRSGAHGYTF
size: NA; J: TRBJ1-2; V: TRBV4-1; D: TRBD1; DNA: TGCGCCAGCAGCCATCCCGGGACAGGGCCGAACTATGGCTACACCTTC; CDR3: CASSHPGTGPNYGYTF
size: NA; J: TRBJ2-3; V: TRBV5-4; D: NA; DNA: TGTGCCAGCAGCTTGGATGGAGGAAAAGACACAGATACGCAGTATTTT; CDR3: CASSLDGGKDTDTQYF
size: NA; J: TRBJ1-6; V: TRBV18; D: NA; DNA: TGTGCCAGCTCACCAGCGGGGGGGAAGGATTCACCCCTCCACTTT; CDR3: CASSPAGGKDSPLHF
size: NA; J: TRBJ2-5; V: TRBV5-4; D: TRBD1; DNA: TGTGCCAGCAGCTTGGGCCTGACAGGGGGACAACAAGAGACCCAGTACTTC; CDR3: CASSLGLTGGQQETQYF
size: NA; J: TRBJ2-7; V: TRBV10-3; D: NA; DNA: TGTGCCACCAGTCCGGGGGAAAAGGATCCCTACGAGCAGTACTTC; CDR3: CATSPGEKDPYEQYF
size: few; J: TRBJ2-5; V: TRBV7-9; D: NA; DNA: TGTGCCAGCAGCTGGACTGATCAAGAGACCCAGTACTTC; CDR3: CASSWTDQETQYF
size: few; J: TRBJ1-1; V: TRBV11-3; D: TRBD1; DNA: TGTGCCAGCAGCTTAGAAACAGGGGCTGAAGCTTTCTTT; CDR3: CASSLETGAEAFF
size: few; J: TRBJ2-2; V: TRBV5-1; D: NA; DNA: TGCGCCAGCAGCTTGGGAGGAGACACCGGGGAGCTGTTTTTT; CDR3: CASSLGGDTGELFF
size: NA; J: TRBJ2-3; V: TRBV7-9; D: TRBD1; DNA: TGTGCCAGCAGCCTCTACAGGGGATACACTAGCACAGATACGCAGTATTTT; CDR3: CASSLYRGYTSTDTQYF
size: NA; J: TRBJ2-7; V: TRBV28; D: TRBD2; DNA: TGTGCCAGCACCACCCTAGGGGTAGCGGGAGTGAGGGAGCAGTACTTC; CDR3: CASTTLGVAGVREQYF
size: NA; J: TRBJ2-5; V: TRBV18; D: NA; DNA: TGTGCCAGCTCACCACCCGGTGAGACCCAGTACTTC; CDR3: CASSPPGETQYF
size: NA; J: TRBJ2-5; V: TRBV6-1; D: TRBD1; DNA: TGTGCCAGCAGTGAAGTAAGGTCTGACAGGGTAGGCGAGACCCAGTACTTC; CDR3: CASSEVRSDRVGETQYF
size: NA; J: TRBJ1-2; V: TRBV28; D: TRBD1; DNA: TGTGCCAGCAGTTTAACGTACAGGGGAAGCGGCTATGGCTACACCTTC; CDR3: CASSLTYRGSGYGYTF
size: NA; J: TRBJ1-2; V: TRBV28; D: TRBD1; DNA: TGTGCCAGCAGTTTGGGACAGGGGACAGGTGGCTACACCTTC; CDR3: CASSLGQGTGGYTF
size: NA; J: TRBJ1-1; V: TRBV7-9; D: NA; DNA: TGTGCCAGCAGCTTAAAAAGTAAAGCGCACACTGAAGCTTTCTTT; CDR3: CASSLKSKAHTEAFF
size: few; J: TRBJ1-1; V: TRBV30; D: NA; DNA: TGTGCCTGGAGGGCTCGGGGAGGAGGTAGGAGCACTGAAGCTTTCTTT; CDR3: CAWRARGGGRSTEAFF
size: NA; J: TRBJ1-5; V: TRBV30; D: NA; DNA: TGTGCCTGGAGTTCAGGACTTTGGGGTCAGCCCCAGCATTTT; CDR3: CAWSSGLWGQPQHF